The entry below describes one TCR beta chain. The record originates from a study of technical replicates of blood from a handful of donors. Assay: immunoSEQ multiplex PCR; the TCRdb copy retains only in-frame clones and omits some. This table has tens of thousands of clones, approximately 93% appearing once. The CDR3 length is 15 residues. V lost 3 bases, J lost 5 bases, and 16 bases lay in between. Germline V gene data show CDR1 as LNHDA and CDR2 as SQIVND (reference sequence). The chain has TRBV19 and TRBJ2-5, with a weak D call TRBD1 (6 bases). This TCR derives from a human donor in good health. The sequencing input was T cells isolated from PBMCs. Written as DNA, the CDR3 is TGTGCCAGTAGTATGGGGGCAGGGTATACCGAGACCCAGTACTTC. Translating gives CASSMGAGYTETQYF.